The source of this TCR beta chain is a study of shared clonotypes between healthy human individuals. Assay used: immunoSEQ multiplex PCR; TCRdb lists only in-frame clones, some missing. This sample has around 2,000,000 clones; 85% to 95% occur once, and the top ten carry approximately 0.13%. This CDR3 has 14 amino acids. Between the trimmed V and J ends, which lost 6 bases and 9 bases, there was a span of 15 bases. Germline V gene sequence: CDR1 LNHDA, CDR2 SQIVND (reference sequence). V gene TRBV19 combines with J gene TRBJ1-6; D may be TRBD1 (5 bases). The TCR sequence derives from a man between 18 and 29 years old in good health. Input material: naive CD4+ T cells sorted from blood. Noted subset: CD45RA+ positively selected. CDR3 amino acids: CASRSMGVGSPLHF. CDR3 coding DNA: TGTGCCAGTAGATCGATGGGGGTTGGTTCACCCCTCCACTTT. Variable domain in full (rest from reference TRBV19 and TRBJ1-6): DGGITQSPKYLFRKEGQNVTLSCEQNLNHDAMYWYRQDPGQGLRLIYYSQIVNDFQKGDIAEGYSVSREKKESFPLTVTSAQKNPTAFYLCASRSMGVGSPLHFGNGTRLTVT.